The 5 T cell receptor beta chains presented below share a single source sample, sequenced in a study of vaccination and CD4 T cells after COVID-19. These receptors have no identified antigens. Treatment here: roughly 11-day PBMC culture with coronavirus spike peptide pools or control peptides (ViraFEST assay). CD4+ T lymphocytes from the unexposed donor were collected before the COVID-19 pandemic (2011-2018). Sequenced with the Oncomine TCR Beta short-read assay was DNA taken from cultured CD4+ T cells. The genomic DNA was obtained from cultured CD4+ T cells by extraction with the QIAamp micro DNA kit. TCRdb redid the calling of the PCR reads with MiXCR, one entry per CDR3 protein. The table lists more than 10,000 distinct CDR3 sequences, roughly 32% of them singletons. The sample taken for sequencing was CD4+ T cells from blood, cultured in vitro. Every receptor here comes from a human donor in good health.

This clonotype was counted a few times. The rearrangement links TRBV20-1 to TRBJ1-1; tentatively, D is TRBD1 (5 bases). From germline, CDR1 is DFQATT and CDR2 SNEGSKA (reference sequence). Trimming pared 2 bases from V and 6 bases from J, leaving 10 bases between. CDR3 length: 12 amino acids. The CDR3 loop is CSARQGAAEAFF. The CDR3 bases are TGCAGTGCTAGACAGGGAGCAGCTGAAGCTTTCTTT.

This rearrangement joins TRBV11-2 to TRBJ2-5; TRBD2 aligns across 12 bases. J lost 7 bases, V lost 5 bases, and 17 bases had no gene match. CDR1 and CDR2 from the germline V gene are SGHAT and FQNNGV. CDR3 size: 18 residues. CDR3 nucleotides: TGTGCCAGCAGCCGAGGGGCTAGCGGGAGGGGACCACAGGGGACCCAGTACTTC. Translation: CASSRGASGRGPQGTQYF.

The J gene is TRBJ2-7, the V gene TRBV7-2; 11 positions match TRBD2. The V segment lost 5 bases and the J segment 2 bases; nucleotides outside the gene matches: 14. CDR1 is SGHTA and CDR2 is FQGNSA in the germline V gene. The CDR3 contains 18 residues. This CDR3 is CASSQGLAGARPPYEQYF. CDR3 coding DNA: TGTGCCAGCAGCCAAGGACTAGCGGGCGCTCGGCCACCCTACGAGCAGTACTTC. Full variable domain (missing parts from reference TRBV7-2 and TRBJ2-7): GAGVSQSPSNKVTEKGKDVELRCDPISGHTALYWYRQSLGQGLEFLIYFQGNSAPDKSGLPSDRFSAERTGGSVSTLTIQRTQQEDSAVYLCASSQGLAGARPPYEQYFGPGTRLTVT.

This clonotype is termed medium-sized. The chain is built from TRBV6-1 and TRBJ1-2; 8 nucleotides agree with TRBD1. Per germline, CDR1 MNHNS and CDR2 SASEGT. V lost 5 bases, J lost 10 bases, and 3 bases stayed unmatched. This CDR3 comprises 11 residues. CDR3 sequence: CASSQDRAYTF. CDR3 nucleotides: TGTGCCAGCAGTCAGGACAGGGCCTACACCTTC.

This clonotype was seen a few times. This sequence joins TRBV15 and TRBJ2-1, with 7 bases that match TRBD2. The CDR3 runs 14 residues. Germline V gene data show CDR1 as LNHNV and CDR2 as YYDKDF (reference sequence). The junction had 11 bases not matched to a gene; V was cut back by 5 bases and J by 10 bases. The CDR3 DNA reads TGTGCCACCAGCCCTCGGGAGGAGAGGAGGGAGCAGTTCTTC. The encoded protein is CATSPREERREQFF.